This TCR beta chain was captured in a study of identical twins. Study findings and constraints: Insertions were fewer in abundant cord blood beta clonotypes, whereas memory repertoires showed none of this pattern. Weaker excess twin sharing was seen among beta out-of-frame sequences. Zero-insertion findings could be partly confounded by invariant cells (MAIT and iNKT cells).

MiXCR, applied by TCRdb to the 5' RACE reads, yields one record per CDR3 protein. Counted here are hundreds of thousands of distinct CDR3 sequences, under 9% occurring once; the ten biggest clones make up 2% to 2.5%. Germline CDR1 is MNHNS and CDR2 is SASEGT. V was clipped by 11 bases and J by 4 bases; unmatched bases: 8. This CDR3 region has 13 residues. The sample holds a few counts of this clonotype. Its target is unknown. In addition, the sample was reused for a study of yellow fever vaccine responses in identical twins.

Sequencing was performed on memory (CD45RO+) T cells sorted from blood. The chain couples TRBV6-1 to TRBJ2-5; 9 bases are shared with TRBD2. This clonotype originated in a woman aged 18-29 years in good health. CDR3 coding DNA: TGTGCCGGGAAGCGGGAGGTTTTAGAGACCCAGTACTTC. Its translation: CAGKREVLETQYF.